The 5 T cell receptor beta chains in this list originate from one sample, sequenced in a study of CD8 T cells in Susac syndrome. The authors reverse transcribed about 0.5 to 1 ug RNA with random hexamers. MiXCR was run by TCRdb on the immunoSEQ multiplex PCR reads, yielding one entry per CDR3 protein. The table shows about 130,000 distinct CDR3 sequences, with roughly 94% occurring only once. The specimen sequenced was CD4+ T cells from PBMCs. The receptor set was obtained from a human donor with multiple sclerosis.

The chain couples TRBV4-1 to TRBJ2-7, with 14 nucleotides matching TRBD2. The V segment lost 4 bases and the J segment 5 bases; nucleotides outside the gene matches: 4. The germline V gene encodes CDR1 MGHRA and CDR2 YSYEKL. This CDR3 spans 15 amino acids. CDR3 protein: CASSPTSGRADEQYF. CDR3 DNA sequence: TGCGCCAGCAGCCCGACTAGCGGGAGGGCCGACGAGCAGTACTTC.

This chain uses TRBV7-2 with TRBJ2-4; 9 bases fit TRBD2. Per the germline V gene, CDR1 is SGHTA and CDR2 is FQGNSA. The CDR3 is 16 amino acids. Unmatched junction bases numbered 11, after V lost 4 bases and J lost 7 bases. The CDR3 sequence is CASSSWTSAGGNIQYF. The CDR3 nucleotides are TGTGCCAGCAGCTCTTGGACTAGCGCAGGAGGGAACATTCAGTACTTC.

This chain joins TRBV7-3 and TRBJ1-1; D gene unclear. This CDR3 is built from 13 residues. V gave up 5 bases and J gave up 11 bases, with 18 bases separating them. Per germline, CDR1 SGHTA and CDR2 FQGTGA. CDR3 bases: TGTGCCAGCAGCCTTATAACCGGTGAAGAGGCTTTCTTT. Protein sequence: CASSLITGEEAFF.

DNA for the CDR3: TGTGCCAGCAGTCCTAGCGGGAGTCTCTACGAGCAGTACTTC. It specifies CASSPSGSLYEQYF. The genes are TRBV28 and TRBJ2-7, with 10 bases lining up with TRBD2. Germline V gene sequence: CDR1 MDHEN, CDR2 SYDVKM. The CDR3 sequence is 14 residues long. V was pared by 5 bases and J by 3 bases, with 4 bases of the junction left unmatched.

The chain has TRBV20-1 and TRBJ2-7, with 11 bases fitting TRBD2. Germline lookup yields CDR1 DFQATT and CDR2 SNEGSKA (reference sequence). V lost 3 bases to trimming and J lost 6 bases; unmatched junction nucleotides: 7. The CDR3 contains 14 residues. The CDR3 DNA follows: TGCAGTGCTAGTTTAGCGGGAGGGCCTCGCGAGCAGTACTTC. Protein: CSASLAGGPREQYF.